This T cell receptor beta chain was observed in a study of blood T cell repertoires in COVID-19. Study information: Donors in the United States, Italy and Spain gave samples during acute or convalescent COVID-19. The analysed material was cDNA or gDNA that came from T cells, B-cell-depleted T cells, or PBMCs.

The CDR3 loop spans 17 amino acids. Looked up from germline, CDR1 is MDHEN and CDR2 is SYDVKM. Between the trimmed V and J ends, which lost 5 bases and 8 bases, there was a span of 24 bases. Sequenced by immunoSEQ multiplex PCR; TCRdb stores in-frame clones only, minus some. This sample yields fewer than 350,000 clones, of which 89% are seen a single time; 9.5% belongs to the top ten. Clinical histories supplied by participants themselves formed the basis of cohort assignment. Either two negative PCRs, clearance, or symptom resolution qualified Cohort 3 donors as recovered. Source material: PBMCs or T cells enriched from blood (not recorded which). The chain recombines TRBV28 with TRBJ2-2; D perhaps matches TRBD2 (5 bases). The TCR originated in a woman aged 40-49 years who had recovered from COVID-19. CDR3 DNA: TGTGCCAGCAGTCTTACCCGGCCGTCCCCGGGGTATGGGGAGCTGTTTTTT. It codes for CASSLTRPSPGYGELFF. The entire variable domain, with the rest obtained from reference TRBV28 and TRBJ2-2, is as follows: DVKVTQSSRYLVKRTGEKVFLECVQDMDHENMFWYRQDPGLGLRLIYFSYDVKMKEKGDIPEGYSVSREKKERFSLILESASTNQTSMYLCASSLTRPSPGYGELFFGEGSRLTVL.